This TCR beta chain was identified in a study of blood T cells in healthy people across ages. Regarding the study as a whole: Shifts in expanded clonotypes may have been confounded by donor CMV status, which was unknown.

This clonotype was picked up a small number of times. Its antigen is not identified. Its ends do not fully match the called genes, so a read error is possible. CDR3 length: 13 amino acids. Germline V gene lookup returns CDR1 KGHSH and CDR2 LQKENI. A second about 6 to 11 cycle PCR used barcoded and J-beta primers. TCRdb re-analysed the 5' RACE reads in MiXCR, keeping a single row per CDR3 protein. The top ten clones hold about two fifths of a sample with 660,000 or so distinct CDR3 sequences, 58% of them seen once. The rearrangement links TRBV18 to TRBJ2-7; no reliable D call. The source is a man in his sixties in good health. Source material: blood. The CDR3 nucleotides are TGTGCCAGCGCACCGGGTGCCCGTCGCGAGCAGTACTTC. Residues: CASAPGARREQYF.